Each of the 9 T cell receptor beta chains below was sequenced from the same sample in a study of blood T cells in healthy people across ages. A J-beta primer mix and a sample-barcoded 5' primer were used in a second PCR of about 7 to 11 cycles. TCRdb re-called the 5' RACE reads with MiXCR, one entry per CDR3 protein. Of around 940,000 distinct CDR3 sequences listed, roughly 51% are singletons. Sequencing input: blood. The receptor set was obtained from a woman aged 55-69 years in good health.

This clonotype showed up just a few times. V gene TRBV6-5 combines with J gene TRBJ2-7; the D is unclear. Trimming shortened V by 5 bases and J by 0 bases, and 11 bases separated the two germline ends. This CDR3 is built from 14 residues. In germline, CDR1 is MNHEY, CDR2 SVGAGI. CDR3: CASSAVFGSYEQYF. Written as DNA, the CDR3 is TGTGCCAGCAGTGCCGTATTTGGCTCCTACGAGCAGTACTTC.

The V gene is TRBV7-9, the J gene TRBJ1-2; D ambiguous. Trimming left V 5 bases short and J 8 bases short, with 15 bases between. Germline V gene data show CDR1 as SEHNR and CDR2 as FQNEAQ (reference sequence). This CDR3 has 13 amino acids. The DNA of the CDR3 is TGTGCCAGCAGCGTATCCGGTACTGGGGGCTACACCTTC. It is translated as CASSVSGTGGYTF.

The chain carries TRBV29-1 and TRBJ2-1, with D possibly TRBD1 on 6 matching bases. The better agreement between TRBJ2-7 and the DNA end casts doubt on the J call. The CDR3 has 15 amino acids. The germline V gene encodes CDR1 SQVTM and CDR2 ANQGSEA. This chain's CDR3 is CSVTGQISSYNEQYF. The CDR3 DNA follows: TGCAGCGTTACTGGACAGATTTCCTCCTACAATGAGCAGTACTTC.

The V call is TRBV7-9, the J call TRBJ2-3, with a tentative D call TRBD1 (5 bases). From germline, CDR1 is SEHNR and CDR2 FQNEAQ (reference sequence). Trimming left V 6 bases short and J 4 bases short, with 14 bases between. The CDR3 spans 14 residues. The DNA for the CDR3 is TGTGCCAGCAGGGGGCCTCCCTTCCCAGATACGCAGTATTTT. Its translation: CASRGPPFPDTQYF. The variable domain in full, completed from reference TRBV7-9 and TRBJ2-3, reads DTGVSQNPRHKITKRGQNVTFRCDPISEHNRLYWYRQTLGQGPEFLTYFQNEAQLEKSRLLSDRFSAERPKGSFSTLEIQRTEQGDSAMYLCASRGPPFPDTQYFGPGTRLTVL.

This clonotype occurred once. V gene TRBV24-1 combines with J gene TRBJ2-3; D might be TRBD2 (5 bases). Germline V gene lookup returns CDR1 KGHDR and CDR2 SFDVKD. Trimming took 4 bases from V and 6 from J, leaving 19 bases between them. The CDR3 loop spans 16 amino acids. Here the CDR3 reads CATSDPAVAWLDTQYF. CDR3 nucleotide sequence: TGTGCCACCAGTGACCCCGCGGTAGCGTGGCTCGATACGCAGTATTTT.

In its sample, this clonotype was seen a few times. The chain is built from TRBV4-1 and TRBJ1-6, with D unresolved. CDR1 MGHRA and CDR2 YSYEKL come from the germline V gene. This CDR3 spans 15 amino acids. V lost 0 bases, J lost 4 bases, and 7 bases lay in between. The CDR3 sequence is CASSQDRLYNSPLHF. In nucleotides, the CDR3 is TGCGCCAGCAGCCAAGACCGACTATATAATTCACCCCTCCACTTT.

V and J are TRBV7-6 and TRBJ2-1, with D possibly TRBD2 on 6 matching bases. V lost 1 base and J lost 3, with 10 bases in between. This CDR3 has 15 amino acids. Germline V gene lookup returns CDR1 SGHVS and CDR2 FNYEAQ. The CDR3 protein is CASSLVIADYNEQFF. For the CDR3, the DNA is TGTGCCAGCAGCTTAGTGATAGCGGACTACAATGAGCAGTTCTTC.

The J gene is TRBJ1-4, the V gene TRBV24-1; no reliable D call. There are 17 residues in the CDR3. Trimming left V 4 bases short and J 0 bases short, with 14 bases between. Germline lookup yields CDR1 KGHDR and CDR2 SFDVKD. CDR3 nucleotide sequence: TGTGCCACCAGTGACCCAGATCCACATGCAACTAATGAAAAACTGTTTTTT. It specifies CATSDPDPHATNEKLFF.

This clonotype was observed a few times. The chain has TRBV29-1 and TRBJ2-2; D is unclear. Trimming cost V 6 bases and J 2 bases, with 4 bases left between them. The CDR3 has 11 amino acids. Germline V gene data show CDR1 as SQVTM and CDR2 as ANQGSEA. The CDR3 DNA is TGCAGCGTCGTAAACACCGGGGAGCTGTTTTTT. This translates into CSVVNTGELFF.